The 26 T cell receptor beta chains reported below all come from one sample, sequenced in a study of cytomegalovirus exposure and HLA in healthy donors. Assay used: immunoSEQ multiplex PCR; TCRdb lists only in-frame clones, some missing. This table has under 200,000 clones, about 89% appearing once. The sequenced sample was PBMCs. Receptor source: a woman aged 18 to 35 in good health and CMV-seropositive.

About this clone: Other DNA sequences of this sample code for an identical CDR3. CDR3: CASSPGQGETQYF. The CDR3 DNA is TGCGCCAGCAGCCCGGGACAGGGAGAGACCCAGTACTTC. The chain has TRBV5-1 and TRBJ2-5, with 9 bases that match TRBD1. The CDR3 has 13 amino acids. The J segment lost 4 bases and the V segment lost 4 bases, leaving 2 bases of the junction unmatched. Germline CDR1 SGHRS, CDR2 YFSETQ.

V usage is TRBV19 and J usage is TRBJ1-2, with 8 bases aligning to TRBD1. J lost 4 bases, V lost 2 bases, and 6 bases had no gene match. Germline values: CDR1 LNHDA, CDR2 SQIVND (reference sequence). There are 15 residues in the CDR3. This CDR3 is CASSIQGARFYGYTF. The CDR3 coding sequence is TGTGCCAGTAGTATACAGGGGGCGCGGTTCTATGGCTACACCTTC.

This clone was counted a single time. This sequence joins TRBV19 and TRBJ2-7; D possibly corresponds to TRBD1 (5 bases). This CDR3 contains 17 residues. The V gene's germline CDR1 is LNHDA and CDR2 SQIVND (reference sequence). V lost 1 base and J 2 bases, leaving 18 bases between the germline ends. In DNA form, the CDR3 reads TGTGCCAGTAGTATAGGCTGGTCCAGGGTTGATACCTACGAGCAGTACTTC. The encoded protein is CASSIGWSRVDTYEQYF.

This clone was counted between two and nine times. The DNA of the CDR3 is TGTGCCAGCAGCGCGGACAGGGGCCTACGCAATGAGCAGTTCTTC. Its protein is CASSADRGLRNEQFF. V and J are TRBV2 and TRBJ2-1, with 9 bases identical to TRBD1. Germline V gene lookup returns CDR1 SNHLY and CDR2 FYNNEI. V shed 6 bases, J shed 6 bases, and the junction held 9 bases outside the gene matches. The CDR3 length is 15 residues.

The chain has TRBV2 and TRBJ2-3, with D hard to call. V lost 3 bases to trimming and J lost 7 bases, with 11 bases between them. Per the germline V gene, CDR1 is SNHLY and CDR2 is FYNNEI. This CDR3 region has 13 residues. The CDR3: CASSDVQVYTQYF. CDR3 coding DNA: TGTGCCAGCAGTGACGTTCAGGTTTATACGCAGTATTTT.

V gene TRBV2 combines with J gene TRBJ2-3; 9 bases fit TRBD2. The CDR3 is 15 residues long. The trim removed 6 bases at V and 7 bases at J, leaving 11 bases unmatched. Germline V gene sequence: CDR1 SNHLY, CDR2 FYNNEI. CDR3 bases: TGTGCCAGCAGGGCTCTGCGGGGGGGCCTGAATACGCAGTATTTT. Amino acid sequence: CASRALRGGLNTQYF.

The chain combines TRBV5-6 with TRBJ1-1, with TRBD1 matching over 7 bases. J was trimmed by 5 bases and V by 4 bases; bases with no gene match: 11. The CDR3 runs 15 residues. Germline CDR1 SGHDT, CDR2 YYEEEE. The CDR3 loop reads CASSIRYRGGTEAFF. The CDR3 DNA follows: TGTGCCAGCAGCATCAGATACAGGGGTGGGACTGAAGCTTTCTTT.

Here the CDR3 DNA reads TGTGCCAGCAGCGCGGGACTTAACACCGGGGAGCTGTTTTTT. Translated, it gives CASSAGLNTGELFF. V gene TRBV9 combines with J gene TRBJ2-2, with TRBD2 as a possible D gene (6 bases). The CDR3 sequence is 14 residues long. The V end was cut by 3 bases, the J end by 2 bases, with 8 bases between. Germline assignment: CDR1 SGDLS and CDR2 YYNGEE.

V gene TRBV10-3 combines with J gene TRBJ1-4; TRBD1 is a possible D gene (5 bases). V was trimmed by 10 bases and J by 1 base, leaving 16 bases between them. The CDR3 runs to 15 residues. The germline V gene has CDR1 ENHRY and CDR2 SYGVKD. The CDR3 sequence is CATSAAGQTNEKLFF. Written as DNA, the CDR3 is TGTGCCACCTCCGCGGCGGGGCAAACTAATGAAAAACTGTTTTTT.

The chain joins TRBV7-9 to TRBJ2-3; 9 nucleotides line up with TRBD2. Trimming removed 6 bases from V and 5 bases from J; junction bases left unmatched: 9. The CDR3 consists of 15 residues. CDR1 SEHNR and CDR2 FQNEAQ come from the germline V gene (reference sequence). Written as DNA, the CDR3 is TGTGCCAGCAGGGATCGCGGGGGGGAAATAGATACGCAGTATTTT. It translates to CASRDRGGEIDTQYF. Full variable domain (outside the CDR3, taken from reference TRBV7-9 and TRBJ2-3): DTGVSQNPRHKITKRGQNVTFRCDPISEHNRLYWYRQTLGQGPEFLTYFQNEAQLEKSRLLSDRFSAERPKGSFSTLEIQRTEQGDSAMYLCASRDRGGEIDTQYFGPGTRLTVL.

This chain links TRBV27 with TRBJ1-1; D is perhaps TRBD1 (5 bases). Trimming pared 7 bases from V and 1 base from J, leaving 10 bases between. The CDR3 loop spans 13 amino acids. The germline gives CDR1 MNHEY, CDR2 SMNVEV (reference sequence). The CDR3 sequence: CASKGAGNTEAFF. The CDR3 DNA follows: TGTGCCAGCAAAGGGGCTGGGAACACTGAAGCTTTCTTT.

V gene TRBV6-5 combines with J gene TRBJ2-2, with TRBD1 matching over 8 bases. V shed 1 base, J shed 3 bases, and the junction held 1 base outside the gene matches. The length of the CDR3 is 15 residues. From germline, CDR1 is MNHEY and CDR2 SVGAGI. The CDR3 here is CASSYLQGDTGELFF. CDR3 DNA: TGTGCCAGCAGTTACTTACAGGGGGACACCGGGGAGCTGTTTTTT.

This sequence joins TRBV27 and TRBJ2-3, with 7 bases lining up with TRBD1. The CDR3 is made up of 12 amino acids. Trimming at V came to 5 bases and at J to 9 bases, leaving 5 bases not matched to a gene. Germline V gene data show CDR1 as MNHEY and CDR2 as SMNVEV (reference sequence). CDR3 sequence: CASSPTGDTQYF. CDR3 in DNA: TGTGCCAGCAGTCCAACAGGGGACACGCAGTATTTT.

This clone appeared a single time. J is TRBJ1-2 and V is TRBV7-9; possibly TRBD1 for D (6 bases). V lost 5 bases, J lost 7 bases, and 14 bases lay in between. This CDR3 contains 13 residues. CDR1 and CDR2 from the germline V gene are SEHNR and FQNEAQ (reference sequence). CDR3 protein: CASSPVTGSGYTF. CDR3 bases: TGTGCCAGCAGCCCTGTCACAGGGTCTGGCTACACCTTC.

The V call is TRBV4-2, the J call TRBJ2-1, with 11 bases matching TRBD2. The CDR3 covers 15 residues. V shed 0 bases, J shed 7 bases, and the junction held 2 bases outside the gene matches. In germline, CDR1 is LGHNA, CDR2 YNFKEQ. This CDR3 is CASSQDSGGANEQFF. The CDR3 DNA reads TGTGCCAGCAGCCAAGATAGCGGGGGGGCAAATGAGCAGTTCTTC.

This chain joins TRBV28 and TRBJ1-2; 8 positions agree with TRBD1. CDR1 MDHEN and CDR2 SYDVKM come from the germline V gene. Trimming cost V 5 bases and J 4 bases; bases outside gene matches: 15. The CDR3 spans 17 residues. The CDR3 DNA reads TGTGCCAGCAGTAATCGGGGTGGGACAGGAACGCCCTATGGCTACACCTTC. This codes for CASSNRGGTGTPYGYTF.

V and J are TRBV6-6 and TRBJ2-3, with TRBD2 matching over 8 bases. With 7 bases clipped from V and 1 base from J, the junction kept 10 bases outside the gene matches. The CDR3 spans 16 residues. The V gene's germline CDR1 is MNHNY and CDR2 SVGAGI (reference sequence). In DNA form, the CDR3 reads TGTGCCAGCATCGAATTCGTCGGGGGGGGCACAGATACGCAGTATTTT. Amino acid sequence: CASIEFVGGGTDTQYF.

This chain links TRBV5-1 with TRBJ2-3, with 8 bases matching TRBD2. From germline, CDR1 is SGHRS and CDR2 YFSETQ. With 0 bases clipped from V and 7 bases from J, the junction kept 7 bases outside the gene matches. The CDR3 is 15 amino acids. The CDR3 DNA is TGCGCCAGCAGCTTGGCGGGTAGCGGGATTAATACGCAGTATTTT. Protein product: CASSLAGSGINTQYF.

The rearrangement joins TRBV4-1 to TRBJ2-7; TRBD2 aligns across 9 bases. In germline, CDR1 is MGHRA, CDR2 YSYEKL. The CDR3 is 19 residues long. V was pared by 1 base and J by 4 bases, with 17 bases of the junction left unmatched. The DNA of the CDR3 is TGCGCCAGCAGCCAAGGCCCGTGGCCCCCTAGCGGGGTACAATACGAGCAGTACTTC. Translated, it gives CASSQGPWPPSGVQYEQYF.

The gene calls are TRBV6-1 and TRBJ1-1; D might be TRBD1 (5 bases). This CDR3 spans 13 amino acids. Trimming pared 6 bases from V and 2 bases from J, leaving 10 bases between. The germline V gene has CDR1 MNHNS and CDR2 SASEGT. The CDR3 nucleotides read TGTGCCAGCAGCTTCGACAGTAACACTGAAGCTTTCTTT. It is translated as CASSFDSNTEAFF.

The J gene is TRBJ2-5, the V gene TRBV5-4; a possible D gene is TRBD1 (7 bases). CDR1 is SGHNT and CDR2 is YYREEE in the germline V gene (reference sequence). V was clipped by 4 bases and J by 7 bases, with 20 bases between them. The CDR3 extends over 15 amino acids. CDR3 sequence (DNA): TGTGCCAGCAGCCCGAGTCAGGGGGAGGTAGGGACCCAGTACTTC. It codes for CASSPSQGEVGTQYF.

This clone has just a few counts. The chain joins TRBV7-2 to TRBJ1-2; D may be TRBD1 (5 bases). This CDR3 is built from 13 residues. Germline CDR1 reads SGHTA; CDR2 reads FQGNSA. Trimming pared 5 bases from V and 4 bases from J, leaving 11 bases between. Here the CDR3 reads CASSLTTAYGYTF. The CDR3 nucleotides are TGTGCCAGCAGCCTCACGACAGCCTATGGCTACACCTTC.

The J gene is TRBJ2-7, the V gene TRBV2, with 13 bases matching TRBD2. The length of the CDR3 is 15 residues. The germline V gene has CDR1 SNHLY and CDR2 FYNNEI. With 7 bases clipped from V and 4 bases from J, the junction kept 7 bases outside the gene matches. In DNA, the CDR3 is TGTGCCAGCACGGGAGGACTAGCGGGGGATTACGAGCAGTACTTC. It is translated as CASTGGLAGDYEQYF. Complete variable domain (other parts from reference TRBV2 and TRBJ2-7): EPEVTQTPSHQVTQMGQEVILRCVPISNHLYFYWYRQILGQKVEFLVSFYNNEISEKSEIFDDQFSVERPDGSNFTLKIRSTKLEDSAMYFCASTGGLAGDYEQYFGPGTRLTVT.

J is TRBJ2-3 and V is TRBV28; the match to TRBD2 covers 14 bases. The J segment lost 0 bases and the V segment lost 5 bases, leaving 16 bases of the junction unmatched. Germline loops: CDR1 MDHEN, CDR2 SYDVKM. The CDR3 has 21 amino acids. DNA of the CDR3: TGTGCCAGCAGTCCACAGAGACTAGCGGGAGGGAATGCTGCTAGCACAGATACGCAGTATTTT. Translation gives CASSPQRLAGGNAASTDTQYF.

DNA of the CDR3: TGTGCCAGCAGTGAAGAAGGCGGGGGGGCCCGGGAGACCCAGTACTTC. The encoded protein is CASSEEGGGARETQYF. The chain combines TRBV2 with TRBJ2-5; 9 bases align to TRBD2. CDR3 length equals 16 residues. The V gene end was trimmed by 1 base and the J gene end by 5 bases; junction bases not matched to a gene: 8. CDR1 and CDR2 from the germline V gene are SNHLY and FYNNEI. The whole variable domain, remainder taken from reference TRBV2 and TRBJ2-5, is EPEVTQTPSHQVTQMGQEVILRCVPISNHLYFYWYRQILGQKVEFLVSFYNNEISEKSEIFDDQFSVERPDGSNFTLKIRSTKLEDSAMYFCASSEEGGGARETQYFGPGTRLLVL.

The chain carries TRBV19 and TRBJ2-7; unclear D gene. CDR1 and CDR2 from the germline V gene are LNHDA and SQIVND (reference sequence). The V gene lost 0 bases and the J gene lost 0 bases, with 9 bases spanning the gap. There are 15 residues in the CDR3. The CDR3 loop is CASSIDVLSSYEQYF. The CDR3 bases are TGTGCCAGTAGTATAGATGTTCTGAGCTCCTACGAGCAGTACTTC.